These 21 T cell receptor beta chains share one sample of origin, sequenced in a study of T cells in Graves' hyperthyroidism and ophthalmopathy. The source material, RNA transcripts, was used to amplify TCR beta CDR3 regions. Primed by the HTBI set, a first-round RT-PCR was run on the TCR CDR3. TCRdb re-derived calls from the multiplex PCR reads in MiXCR, one entry per CDR3 protein. The sample records roughly 550,000 distinct CDR3 sequences, roughly 15% being singletons. The sample was blood. The receptors come from a woman in her twenties or thirties with Graves' ophthalmopathy.

This clonotype was detected a few times. The J gene is TRBJ2-5, the V gene TRBV4-1, with 8 positions matching TRBD2. This CDR3 region has 13 residues. Germline assignment: CDR1 MGHRA and CDR2 YSYEKL. Trimming took 10 bases from V and 4 from J; bases not matched to a gene: 8. CDR3 in amino acids: CATAGEVGETQYF. DNA for the CDR3: TGCGCCACAGCGGGAGAAGTTGGAGAGACCCAGTACTTC.

With respect to this clonotype: This sequence may be a read error, since a much larger clone differs from it by one base. The genes are TRBV5-1 and TRBJ2-3; TRBD2 aligns across 8 bases. The V segment lost 4 bases and the J segment 4 bases; nucleotides outside the gene matches: 11. CDR3 size: 16 residues. Germline CDR1 and CDR2: SGHRS and YFSETQ. The CDR3 region has the DNA TGCGCCAGCAGCCCCGGAGCGCGCGGGAGGCCAGATACGCAGTATTTT. It codes for CASSPGARGRPDTQYF.

J is TRBJ1-6 and V is TRBV28, with a weak D call TRBD1 (5 bases). This CDR3 comprises 20 residues. Trimming stripped 1 base from V and 0 bases from J, with 19 bases between. Germline assignment: CDR1 MDHEN and CDR2 SYDVKM. The CDR3 region is CASSLYPSFSGSSYNSPLHF. CDR3 sequence (DNA): TGTGCCAGCAGTTTATACCCTAGCTTTTCAGGGAGCTCCTATAATTCACCCCTCCACTTT.

The chain carries TRBV19 and TRBJ2-1; 11 nucleotides line up with TRBD2. The CDR3 sequence is 18 residues long. V lost 5 bases to trimming and J lost 2 bases; unmatched junction nucleotides: 11. Germline CDR1 and CDR2: LNHDA and SQIVND (reference sequence). DNA for the CDR3: TGTGCCAGTAGTCTTGACCCGGGACTAGCGGAAGCCTACAATGAGCAGTTCTTC. This gives the protein CASSLDPGLAEAYNEQFF.

In its sample, this clonotype was seen many times. This CDR3 reads CASSFVVGDLQPQHF. As DNA, the CDR3 is TGTGCCAGCAGTTTCGTAGTAGGGGATCTGCAGCCCCAGCATTTT. The chain employs TRBV12-3 or TRBV12-4 and TRBJ1-5; a possible D gene is TRBD1 (5 bases). V dropped 3 bases and J dropped 7 bases, with 16 bases sitting between them. This CDR3 comprises 15 residues.

On this clonotype itself: The junction and the germline gene differ at one end; a read error may be behind it. V and J are TRBV18 and TRBJ2-3, with 7 bases aligning to TRBD1. CDR3 length: 14 residues. Germline V gives CDR1 KGHSH, CDR2 LQKENI. Written as DNA, the CDR3 is TGTGCCAGCCCACCAGGGACAGTGGCAGATACGCAGTATTTT. It yields the protein CASPPGTVADTQYF.

The chain uses TRBV7-9 and TRBJ1-4; 7 nucleotides agree with TRBD1. Trimming at V came to 5 bases and at J to 7 bases, leaving 7 bases not matched to a gene. Germline-derived CDR1 and CDR2 are SEHNR and FQNEAQ (reference sequence). This CDR3 comprises 14 residues. The CDR3 sequence: CASSPGGFAEKLFF. The CDR3 DNA sequence: TGTGCCAGCAGCCCAGGGGGATTTGCTGAAAAACTGTTTTTT.

This clonotype turned up a few times. This chain connects TRBV20-1 to TRBJ1-5, with TRBD1 matching 9 bases. CDR1 and CDR2 (germline): DFQATT, SNEGSKA (reference sequence). V lost 6 bases to trimming and J lost 5 bases; unmatched junction nucleotides: 8. The length of the CDR3 is 14 residues. CDR3 sequence (DNA): TGCAGTGCCACCTGGACAGGGGCCTATCAGCCCCAGCATTTT. Amino acid sequence: CSATWTGAYQPQHF.

This clonotype has at least ten counts. This chain connects TRBV12-3 or TRBV12-4 to TRBJ2-7, with TRBD2 identical over 11 bases. V was clipped by 5 bases and J by 6 bases; unmatched bases: 6. The CDR3 runs to 14 residues. The CDR3, as DNA: TGTGCCAGCAGTCCTAGCGGGAGGCCGGCCGAGCAGTACTTC. It encodes CASSPSGRPAEQYF.

This clonotype was recorded at least ten times. The V and J genes are TRBV18 and TRBJ1-1, with 10 bases fitting TRBD1. This CDR3 is 14 amino acids long. The germline CDR1 and CDR2 sequences are KGHSH and LQKENI. The V segment lost 5 bases and the J segment 3 bases; nucleotides outside the gene matches: 3. CDR3 protein: CASSIDRGHTEAFF. In DNA, the CDR3 is TGTGCCAGCTCAATCGACAGGGGGCACACTGAAGCTTTCTTT.

This clonotype was detected a few times. The CDR3 nucleotides read TGTGCCACCGCCCCCCTGGACGGAGACTATCAGCCCCAGCATTTT. It translates to CATAPLDGDYQPQHF. The rearrangement uses TRBV28 and TRBJ1-5; D ambiguous. Trimming took off 10 bases at V and 5 bases at J, with 21 bases between the two ends. The CDR3 has 15 amino acids. The germline CDR1 and CDR2 sequences are MDHEN and SYDVKM.

V usage is TRBV5-1 and J usage is TRBJ2-1; 9 nucleotides match TRBD1. This CDR3 is built from 16 residues. CDR1 is SGHRS and CDR2 is YFSETQ in the germline V gene. Losses at the gene ends were 3 bases for V and 2 bases for J; bases not matched to a gene: 6. CDR3 nucleotide sequence: TGCGCCAGCAGCTCCTCGGGACAGGGCGCCTACAATGAGCAGTTCTTC. Amino acid sequence: CASSSSGQGAYNEQFF.

Comment on this clonotype: A much larger clone is a single base away; this may be a read error. This chain joins TRBV10-3 and TRBJ1-1; 9 nucleotides match TRBD1. CDR3 length: 17 amino acids. Trimming cost V 0 bases and J 0 bases; bases outside gene matches: 5. Germline assignment: CDR1 ENHRY and CDR2 SYGVKD. The CDR3 region is CAISESGTGYMNTEAFF. For the CDR3, the DNA is TGTGCCATCAGTGAGTCCGGGACAGGGTACATGAACACTGAAGCTTTCTTT.

The rearrangement joins TRBV10-2 to TRBJ1-3; D gene ambiguous. The CDR3 runs 15 residues. Germline V lookup: CDR1 WSHSY, CDR2 SAAADI. V dropped 3 bases and J dropped 0 bases, with 9 bases sitting between them. Here the CDR3 DNA reads TGCGCCAGCAGTGACAGGCCGTCCTCTGGAAACACCATATATTTT. Translated: CASSDRPSSGNTIYF.

This rearrangement joins TRBV4-3 to TRBJ2-1, with D uncertain. The ends were cut back, 0 bases at V and 6 bases at J, with 6 bases in the middle. This CDR3 region has 13 residues. The germline gives CDR1 LGHNA, CDR2 YSLEER. CDR3 in DNA: TGCGCCAGCAGCCAAGACACCTTCAATGAGCAGTTCTTC. It codes for CASSQDTFNEQFF.

The V and J genes are TRBV19 and TRBJ2-1; D is possibly TRBD2 (6 bases). Looked up from germline, CDR1 is LNHDA and CDR2 is SQIVND (reference sequence). Trimming removed 5 bases at V and 0 bases at J, with 14 bases between. This CDR3 contains 16 residues. The CDR3 is CASSPGTGRSYNEQFF. The CDR3 DNA reads TGTGCCAGTAGTCCGGGGACTGGCCGCTCCTACAATGAGCAGTTCTTC.

This clonotype was observed a handful of times. This may stem from a read error, because a much larger clone lies one nucleotide away. This chain connects TRBV3-1 to TRBJ1-2; the D gene is possibly TRBD1 (5 bases). This CDR3 region has 15 residues. Looked up from germline, CDR1 is LGHDT and CDR2 is YNNKEL (reference sequence). The CDR3 region is CASSPILGPNYGCTF. Here the CDR3 DNA reads TGTGCCAGCAGCCCCATCTTGGGGCCTAACTATGGCTGCACCTTC.

This clonotype was found many times. The chain recombines TRBV7-2 with TRBJ2-1; 13 positions match TRBD2. Trimming removed 4 bases from V and 4 bases from J; junction bases left unmatched: 13. CDR1 SGHTA and CDR2 FQGNSA come from the germline V gene. This CDR3 contains 19 residues. For the CDR3, the DNA is TGTGCCAGCAGCTGGGGATTTTTCGGACTAGCGGGAGCTTACAATGAGCAGTTCTTC. Its translation: CASSWGFFGLAGAYNEQFF.

This clonotype was observed many times. The V gene is TRBV30, the J gene TRBJ1-6; D unclear. The ends were cut back, 1 base at V and 0 bases at J, with 10 bases in the middle. The germline V gene encodes CDR1 GTSNPN and CDR2 SVGIG (reference sequence). The CDR3 consists of 16 residues. In nucleotides, the CDR3 is TGTGCCTGGAGTGGGACCCTGAGCTCCTATAATTCACCCCTCCACTTT. The encoded protein is CAWSGTLSSYNSPLHF.

This clonotype was counted many times. The genes are TRBV3-1 and TRBJ2-5, with D unresolved. Germline V lookup: CDR1 LGHDT, CDR2 YNNKEL (reference sequence). Trimming took off 0 bases at V and 11 bases at J, with 13 bases between the two ends. The CDR3 is made up of 13 amino acids. In nucleotides, the CDR3 is TGTGCCAGCAGCCAAGATCCCTCGACAAGTCAGTACTTC. Protein sequence: CASSQDPSTSQYF.

This clonotype was detected ten times or more. The J gene is TRBJ1-4, the V gene TRBV3-1; D may be TRBD1 (5 bases). The germline CDR1 and CDR2 sequences are LGHDT and YNNKEL (reference sequence). The V end was cut by 2 bases, the J end by 3 bases, with 22 bases between. This CDR3 has 19 amino acids. CDR3 in amino acids: CASSQSQSGLSGPNEKLFF. CDR3 nucleotides: TGTGCCAGCAGCCAATCCCAATCAGGGCTTAGTGGACCTAATGAAAAACTGTTTTTT.